These 30 T cell receptor beta chains were all obtained from the same sample, sequenced in a study of shared clonotypes between healthy human individuals. Assay used: immunoSEQ multiplex PCR; TCRdb lists only in-frame clones, some missing. The data show 1,500,000 or so clones, around 95% seen once. The sample consisted of naive CD4+ T cells sorted from blood. Subset here: CD45RA+ positively selected. These TCRs come from a man younger than 45 in good health.

The genes are TRBV5-4 and TRBJ2-7; 10 bases line up with TRBD1. The CDR3 is 15 residues long. CDR1 and CDR2 (germline): SGHNT, YYREEE (reference sequence). Unmatched junction bases numbered 5, after V lost 3 bases and J lost 2 bases. CDR3 region: CASSSGTGAPYEQYF. The CDR3 bases are TGTGCCAGCAGCTCGGGGACAGGGGCACCCTACGAGCAGTACTTC.

The V and J genes are TRBV7-6 and TRBJ1-3, with TRBD1 as a possible D gene (6 bases). Germline V gene sequence: CDR1 SGHVS, CDR2 FNYEAQ. Trimming left V 2 bases short and J 6 bases short, with 17 bases between. This CDR3 has 16 amino acids. The CDR3 DNA sequence: TGTGCCAGCAGCTTAAACACCCAGGGGAGGGTAAACACCATATATTTT. Its protein is CASSLNTQGRVNTIYF. Supplemented by reference TRBV7-6 and TRBJ1-3, the full variable domain reads GAGVSQSPRYKVTKRGQDVALRCDPISGHVSLYWYRQALGQGPEFLTYFNYEAQQDKSGLPNDRFSAERPEGSISTLTIQRTEQRDSAMYRCASSLNTQGRVNTIYFGEGSWLTVV.

The chain carries TRBV29-1 and TRBJ1-2; tentatively, D is TRBD1 (5 bases). Trimming took off 6 bases at V and 2 bases at J, with 16 bases between the two ends. The CDR3 totals 14 residues. In germline, CDR1 is SQVTM, CDR2 ANQGSEA. CDR3 loop: CSVRPGTENYGYTF. For the CDR3, the DNA is TGCAGCGTCCGACCTGGGACGGAGAACTATGGCTACACCTTC.

This chain links TRBV15 with TRBJ1-1; the D is unclear. Looked up from germline, CDR1 is LNHNV and CDR2 is YYDKDF (reference sequence). Trimming pared 1 base from V and 0 bases from J, leaving 6 bases between. CDR3 length equals 14 residues. CDR3 nucleotide sequence: TGTGCCACCAGCAGAGTCGAAGTGAACACTGAAGCTTTCTTT. This translates into CATSRVEVNTEAFF.

The CDR3 region is CATSSGAGAYNEQFF. The CDR3 nucleotides are TGTGCCACCTCCTCGGGAGCGGGAGCCTACAATGAGCAGTTCTTC. The chain carries TRBV11-2 and TRBJ2-1; TRBD2 matches 8 bases. The CDR3 spans 15 residues. V lost 10 bases and J lost 2; bases outside the gene matches: 10. CDR1 SGHAT and CDR2 FQNNGV come from the germline V gene.

Regarding this clone: Other DNA sequences within the sample encode an identical CDR3. The V gene is TRBV7-9, the J gene TRBJ2-1; 13 bases fit TRBD2. J lost 5 bases, V lost 3 bases, and 7 bases had no gene match. The CDR3 loop spans 17 amino acids. Germline V gene sequence: CDR1 SEHNR, CDR2 FQNEAQ (reference sequence). CDR3 protein: CASSLGGLAGVHNEQFF. CDR3 nucleotides: TGTGCCAGCAGCTTGGGTGGACTAGCGGGAGTTCACAATGAGCAGTTCTTC.

The chain combines TRBV2 with TRBJ1-2, with D unresolved. The CDR3 has 12 residues. CDR1 and CDR2 from the germline V gene are SNHLY and FYNNEI. V was trimmed by 3 bases and J by 8 bases, leaving 10 bases between them. CDR3: CASSDRLGGYTF. CDR3 DNA: TGTGCCAGCAGTGACCGATTAGGAGGCTACACCTTC. The variable domain in full, with the rest retrieved from reference TRBV2 and TRBJ1-2, is EPEVTQTPSHQVTQMGQEVILRCVPISNHLYFYWYRQILGQKVEFLVSFYNNEISEKSEIFDDQFSVERPDGSNFTLKIRSTKLEDSAMYFCASSDRLGGYTFGSGTRLTVV.

The gene calls are TRBV29-1 and TRBJ2-2; a possible D gene is TRBD2 (5 bases). The germline V gene has CDR1 SQVTM and CDR2 ANQGSEA. With 6 bases removed from V and 4 bases from J, the gap between germline ends came to 12 bases. This CDR3 comprises 13 residues. The DNA of the CDR3 is TGCAGCGTACAAATCGAGGGCACCGGGGAGCTGTTTTTT. Translating gives CSVQIEGTGELFF.

The chain has TRBV6-1 and TRBJ2-3; D remains unclear. This CDR3 comprises 13 residues. V lost 4 bases, J lost 4 bases, and 9 bases lay in between. The germline CDR1 and CDR2 sequences are MNHNS and SASEGT. The CDR3 loop is CASSVVGPDTQYF. CDR3 nucleotides: TGTGCCAGCAGTGTTGTGGGCCCAGATACGCAGTATTTT.

This sequence joins TRBV5-4 and TRBJ2-3; the D gene is possibly TRBD1 (6 bases). The V end lost 4 bases, the J end lost 4 bases, and 10 bases lay between the germline ends. Germline CDR1 reads SGHNT; CDR2 reads YYREEE (reference sequence). There are 13 residues in the CDR3. CDR3 in DNA: TGTGCCAGCAGCCGTGACAGGCCAGATACGCAGTATTTT. Residues: CASSRDRPDTQYF.

The chain couples TRBV6-5 to TRBJ1-1; unclear D gene. CDR3 length equals 12 residues. The germline V gene encodes CDR1 MNHEY and CDR2 SVGAGI. V was clipped by 8 bases and J by 5 bases, with 12 bases between them. CDR3 protein: CASGEPRTEAFF. The CDR3 DNA reads TGTGCCAGCGGGGAGCCAAGGACTGAAGCTTTCTTT.

The chain joins TRBV7-2 to TRBJ2-2, with TRBD2 matching 9 bases. The CDR3 totals 16 residues. Trimming removed 4 bases from V and 1 base from J; junction bases left unmatched: 4. Germline V lookup: CDR1 SGHTA, CDR2 FQGNSA. The CDR3, as DNA: TGTGCCAGCAGCTCCCGTAGCGGGGGGAACACCGGGGAGCTGTTTTTT. Encoded protein: CASSSRSGGNTGELFF.

In regard to this clone: Other nucleotide sequences in the sample specify the same CDR3. The chain uses TRBV5-4 and TRBJ2-7; a weak D match, TRBD1 (5 bases). This CDR3 comprises 13 residues. Deletions cut 1 base from V and 5 bases from J, with 10 bases between. Germline CDR1 SGHNT, CDR2 YYREEE (reference sequence). Here the CDR3 reads CASSLRGSDEQYF. The CDR3 DNA follows: TGTGCCAGCAGCTTGAGGGGTTCAGACGAGCAGTACTTC.

V gene TRBV19 combines with J gene TRBJ2-2; 7 bases agree with TRBD1. V lost 2 bases to trimming and J lost 5 bases; unmatched junction nucleotides: 5. This CDR3 has 15 residues. Germline V gene data show CDR1 as LNHDA and CDR2 as SQIVND (reference sequence). DNA of the CDR3: TGTGCCAGTAGTATATCGGCCAGGGGGACCGGGGAGCTGTTTTTT. The encoded protein is CASSISARGTGELFF.

The chain uses TRBV9 and TRBJ2-6; 7 nucleotides line up with TRBD1. The CDR3 totals 19 residues. Germline V gene sequence: CDR1 SGDLS, CDR2 YYNGEE. J gave up 0 bases and V 0 bases, and 9 bases lay outside the gene matches. The CDR3 here is CASSVGWDRLGSGANVLTF. The CDR3 DNA is TGTGCCAGCAGCGTAGGTTGGGACAGACTCGGCTCTGGGGCCAACGTCCTGACTTTC. Drawing the rest from reference TRBV9 and TRBJ2-6, the complete variable domain is DSGVTQTPKHLITATGQRVTLRCSPRSGDLSVYWYQQSLDQGLQFLIQYYNGEERAKGNILERFSAQQFPDLHSELNLSSLELGDSALYFCASSVGWDRLGSGANVLTFGAGSRLTVL.

The chain links TRBV11-3 to TRBJ2-3; 8 positions agree with TRBD1. With 1 base clipped from V and 3 bases from J, the junction kept 6 bases outside the gene matches. The CDR3 runs 16 residues. Germline CDR1 reads SGHNT; CDR2 reads YENEEA. The CDR3 nucleotides are TGTGCCAGCAGCTTAGCCCGGGACAGGCAAACAGATACGCAGTATTTT. Translated: CASSLARDRQTDTQYF.

This chain joins TRBV6-5 and TRBJ2-3; TRBD2 agrees at 9 bases. V was pared by 4 bases and J by 3 bases, with 8 bases of the junction left unmatched. The CDR3 runs to 16 residues. CDR1 MNHEY and CDR2 SVGAGI come from the germline V gene. The CDR3 region is CASSFVSGRGTDTQYF. CDR3 sequence (DNA): TGTGCCAGCAGTTTTGTTAGCGGGAGAGGAACAGATACGCAGTATTTT.

The chain couples TRBV2 to TRBJ2-2; 8 nucleotides line up with TRBD2. V gave up 4 bases and J gave up 4 bases; unmatched junction bases: 14. The germline CDR1 and CDR2 sequences are SNHLY and FYNNEI. The CDR3 runs 18 residues. This CDR3 is CASSAGASGRLRTGELFF. CDR3 DNA: TGTGCCAGCAGTGCGGGGGCTAGCGGGCGCCTACGCACCGGGGAGCTGTTTTTT.

This clone was observed once. The chain combines TRBV6-4 with TRBJ2-2; D unresolved. Germline V gene sequence: CDR1 MRHNA, CDR2 SNTAGT. Trimming shortened V by 5 bases and J by 4 bases, and 11 bases separated the two germline ends. The CDR3 loop spans 14 amino acids. The CDR3 loop is CASSPDRGTGELFF. CDR3 coding DNA: TGTGCCAGCAGTCCCGACCGAGGCACCGGGGAGCTGTTTTTT.

The V call is TRBV9, the J call TRBJ2-7; no clear D. Trimming pared 0 bases from V and 5 bases from J, leaving 3 bases between. The CDR3 contains 11 residues. Germline-derived CDR1 and CDR2 are SGDLS and YYNGEE. As DNA, the CDR3 is TGTGCCAGCAGCGTAGAGGACGAGCAGTACTTC. This sequence encodes CASSVEDEQYF. The full variable domain, with the rest looked up from reference TRBV9 and TRBJ2-7, is DSGVTQTPKHLITATGQRVTLRCSPRSGDLSVYWYQQSLDQGLQFLIQYYNGEERAKGNILERFSAQQFPDLHSELNLSSLELGDSALYFCASSVEDEQYFGPGTRLTVT.

The V call is TRBV6-1, the J call TRBJ2-1; a possible D gene is TRBD2 (6 bases). CDR3 length: 14 amino acids. CDR1 MNHNS and CDR2 SASEGT come from the germline V gene. Trimming left V 10 bases short and J 5 bases short, with 18 bases between. CDR3 coding DNA: TGTGCCATCCGCCCCTTGGGACTTCACAATGAGCAGTTCTTC. Its protein product is CAIRPLGLHNEQFF.

V and J are TRBV28 and TRBJ2-1; no clear D. The V gene lost 5 bases and the J gene lost 16 bases, with 15 bases spanning the gap. The CDR3 contains 11 residues. Per germline, CDR1 MDHEN and CDR2 SYDVKM. Written as DNA, the CDR3 is TGTGCCAGCAGTCGTAGTGGACGTTGCTTCTTC. Encoded protein: CASSRSGRCFF.

The V and J genes are TRBV18 and TRBJ2-3, with 8 bases matching TRBD1. Germline V gene sequence: CDR1 KGHSH, CDR2 LQKENI. The CDR3 spans 15 residues. V lost 3 bases and J lost 3; bases outside the gene matches: 5. The CDR3 DNA follows: TGTGCCAGCTCACCTACGACAGGGGCTACAGATACGCAGTATTTT. It specifies CASSPTTGATDTQYF.

This sequence joins TRBV28 and TRBJ2-7, with D perhaps TRBD1 (5 bases). Per the germline V gene, CDR1 is MDHEN and CDR2 is SYDVKM. This CDR3 comprises 13 residues. Trimming shortened V by 5 bases and J by 10 bases, and 18 bases separated the two germline ends. As DNA, the CDR3 is TGTGCCAGCAGTACCCCGTCGACAGATCTACAGTACTTC. The encoded protein is CASSTPSTDLQYF.

This chain uses TRBV5-4 with TRBJ1-2; 7 positions agree with TRBD1. The junction had 8 bases not matched to a gene; V was cut back by 1 base and J by 8 bases. The CDR3 covers 14 residues. The germline gives CDR1 SGHNT, CDR2 YYREEE (reference sequence). In DNA form, the CDR3 reads TGTGCCAGCAGCTTGATGGGGACAGCAGAAGGCTACACCTTC. Its protein is CASSLMGTAEGYTF.

Comment on this clone: The sample contains more than one DNA sequence encoding this CDR3. This rearrangement joins TRBV27 to TRBJ1-1; D gene unclear. The ends were cut back, 0 bases at V and 0 bases at J, with 5 bases in the middle. CDR3 length: 14 amino acids. Germline CDR1 and CDR2: MNHEY and SMNVEV (reference sequence). The CDR3 loop is CASSLSLVNTEAFF. Here the CDR3 DNA reads TGTGCCAGCAGTTTATCGCTGGTGAACACTGAAGCTTTCTTT.

This chain joins TRBV10-3 and TRBJ2-7, with 10 positions matching TRBD1. With 7 bases clipped from V and 7 bases from J, the junction kept 10 bases outside the gene matches. Per the germline V gene, CDR1 is ENHRY and CDR2 is SYGVKD. This CDR3 has 14 amino acids. CDR3 sequence reads: CAITGTGDSREQYF. The DNA for the CDR3 is TGTGCCATCACTGGGACAGGGGATTCCCGGGAGCAGTACTTC.

V gene TRBV2 combines with J gene TRBJ2-2; 8 nucleotides align to TRBD1. Germline V gene data show CDR1 as SNHLY and CDR2 as FYNNEI. CDR3 length: 15 residues. The V segment lost 6 bases and the J segment 4 bases; nucleotides outside the gene matches: 7. The CDR3 sequence: CASRRDRHSTGELFF. In DNA form, the CDR3 reads TGTGCCAGCAGGAGGGACAGGCATAGCACCGGGGAGCTGTTTTTT.

This clone was recorded once. The chain is built from TRBV7-6 and TRBJ2-1; either TRBD1 or TRBD2 may fit D (5 bases each). V was clipped by 4 bases and J by 5 bases, with 18 bases between them. CDR3 size: 16 residues. Germline V gene data show CDR1 as SGHVS and CDR2 as FNYEAQ. The CDR3 nucleotides read TGTGCCAGCAGCTCGCTTGGGGGTCTTCTAAACAATGAGCAGTTCTTC. Translated, it gives CASSSLGGLLNNEQFF.

In this sample, this clone turned up once. The chain links TRBV18 to TRBJ1-1; TRBD1 matches at 7 bases. V was clipped by 7 bases and J by 11 bases; unmatched bases: 19. There are 15 residues in the CDR3. The germline gives CDR1 KGHSH, CDR2 LQKENI. The CDR3 is CASYMRGVGGESAFF. The CDR3 nucleotides are TGTGCCAGCTACATGAGAGGGGTAGGGGGCGAATCTGCTTTCTTT.